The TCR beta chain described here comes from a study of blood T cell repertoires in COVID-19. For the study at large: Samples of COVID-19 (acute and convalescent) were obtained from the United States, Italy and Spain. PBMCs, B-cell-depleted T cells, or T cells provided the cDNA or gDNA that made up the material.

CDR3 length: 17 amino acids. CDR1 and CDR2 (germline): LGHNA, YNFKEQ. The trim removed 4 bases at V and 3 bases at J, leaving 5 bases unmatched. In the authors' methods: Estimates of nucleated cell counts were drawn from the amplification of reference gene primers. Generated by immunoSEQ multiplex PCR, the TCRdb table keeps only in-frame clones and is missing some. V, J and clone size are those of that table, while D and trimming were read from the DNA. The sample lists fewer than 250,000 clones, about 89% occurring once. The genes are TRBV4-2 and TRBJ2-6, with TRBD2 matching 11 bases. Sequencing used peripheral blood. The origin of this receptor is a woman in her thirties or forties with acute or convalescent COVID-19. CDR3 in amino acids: CASSLSGGADGANVLTF. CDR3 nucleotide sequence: TGTGCCAGCAGCCTTAGCGGGGGGGCAGATGGGGCCAACGTCCTGACTTTC.